One and the same sample provided the 30 T cell receptor beta chains below, sequenced in a study of blood T cell repertoires in COVID-19. Assay: immunoSEQ multiplex PCR; the TCRdb copy retains only in-frame clones and omits some. Altogether 300,000 to 400,000 clones are present, approximately 88% being singletons, with the ten largest covering approximately 9.3%. Sequencing input: peripheral blood. The source is a man younger than 40 with COVID-19, enrolled during active disease.

J is TRBJ2-7 and V is TRBV6-2 or TRBV6-3; TRBD2 matches 7 bases. Trimming removed 2 bases from V and 1 base from J; junction bases left unmatched: 8. This CDR3 region has 16 residues. Germline values: CDR1 MNHEY, CDR2 SVGEGT. The chain's CDR3 is CASSYPASGESYEQYF. In DNA, the CDR3 is TGTGCCAGCAGTTACCCGGCTAGCGGCGAATCCTACGAGCAGTACTTC.

The V and J genes are TRBV25-1 and TRBJ2-1, with D tentatively TRBD2 (6 bases). CDR1 is MGHDK and CDR2 is SYGVNS in the germline V gene. The CDR3 spans 13 residues. V lost 8 bases, J lost 3 bases, and 11 bases lay in between. The DNA of the CDR3 is TGTGCCAGCGGGAGGACTGTCTACAATGAGCAGTTCTTC. Its translation: CASGRTVYNEQFF.

This chain links TRBV27 with TRBJ1-4; D is undetermined. V lost 5 bases, J lost 0 bases, and 7 bases lay in between. This CDR3 spans 14 amino acids. Germline V gene lookup returns CDR1 MNHEY and CDR2 SMNVEV (reference sequence). The CDR3 bases are TGTGCCAGCAGTCCACGAGCAACTAATGAAAAACTGTTTTTT. The encoded protein is CASSPRATNEKLFF.

This sequence joins TRBV4-2 and TRBJ2-5; 11 bases match TRBD2. V was pared by 3 bases and J by 1 base, with 7 bases of the junction left unmatched. Germline V CDR1 and CDR2: LGHNA, YNFKEQ. The CDR3 length is 17 residues. CDR3 sequence reads: CASSQDLAGGVQETQYF. The CDR3 nucleotides are TGTGCCAGCAGCCAGGACCTAGCGGGGGGCGTCCAAGAGACCCAGTACTTC.

V usage is TRBV15 and J usage is TRBJ1-3; D gene ambiguous. The CDR3 totals 12 residues. V lost 5 bases and J 0 bases, leaving 2 bases between the germline ends. Germline assignment: CDR1 LNHNV and CDR2 YYDKDF (reference sequence). CDR3 coding DNA: TGTGCCACCAGCTACTCTGGAAACACCATATATTTT. Translating gives CATSYSGNTIYF. The entire variable domain, with the rest obtained from reference TRBV15 and TRBJ1-3, is as follows: DAMVIQNPRYQVTQFGKPVTLSCSQTLNHNVMYWYQQKSSQAPKLLFHYYDKDFNNEADTPDNFQSRRPNTSFCFLDIRSPGLGDTAMYLCATSYSGNTIYFGEGSWLTVV.

The V gene is TRBV13, the J gene TRBJ2-2; D is unresolved. This CDR3 contains 12 residues. Per the germline V gene, CDR1 is PRHDT and CDR2 is FYEKMQ (reference sequence). Trimming stripped 8 bases from V and 7 bases from J, with 11 bases between. The CDR3 region is CASGIAVGELFF. The CDR3 region has the DNA TGTGCCAGCGGAATAGCTGTCGGGGAGCTGTTTTTT.

The chain joins TRBV6-5 to TRBJ2-1; no clear D gene. V dropped 2 bases and J dropped 9 bases, with 8 bases sitting between them. Germline V CDR1 and CDR2: MNHEY, SVGAGI. This CDR3 has 12 amino acids. This CDR3 is CASSYIGSEQFF. Written as DNA, the CDR3 is TGTGCCAGCAGTTACATCGGGTCTGAGCAGTTCTTC.

The rearrangement uses TRBV7-9 and TRBJ2-6; 11 bases align to TRBD1. Germline V gene data show CDR1 as SEHNR and CDR2 as FQNEAQ (reference sequence). J gave up 12 bases and V 3 bases, and 10 bases lay outside the gene matches. This CDR3 contains 16 residues. As DNA, the CDR3 is TGTGCCAGCAGCTTGACCCGGGGACAGGGGGGGGTCGTCCTGACTTTC. It encodes CASSLTRGQGGVVLTF. The whole variable domain, remainder taken from reference TRBV7-9 and TRBJ2-6, is DTGVSQNPRHKITKRGQNVTFRCDPISEHNRLYWYRQTLGQGPEFLTYFQNEAQLEKSRLLSDRFSAERPKGSFSTLEIQRTEQGDSAMYLCASSLTRGQGGVVLTFGAGSRLTVL.

The chain recombines TRBV28 with TRBJ2-5; 8 nucleotides agree with TRBD1. J was trimmed by 5 bases and V by 3 bases; bases with no gene match: 5. The CDR3 contains 14 residues. Germline V lookup: CDR1 MDHEN, CDR2 SYDVKM. In DNA, the CDR3 is TGTGCCAGCAGTTTGACAGGGGCAGGGGAGACCCAGTACTTC. The encoded protein is CASSLTGAGETQYF.

This chain links TRBV5-1 with TRBJ2-3; 7 nucleotides match TRBD1. V dropped 3 bases and J dropped 2; count of bases not matched to a gene: 15. In germline, CDR1 is SGHRS, CDR2 YFSETQ. This CDR3 contains 18 residues. The CDR3 DNA reads TGCGCCAGCAGCTGGTGGGGTCCGGGACAGACAAACACAGATACGCAGTATTTT. Amino acids: CASSWWGPGQTNTDTQYF.

This chain connects TRBV4-2 to TRBJ2-1; a possible D gene is TRBD2 (5 bases). V lost 3 bases and J lost 7, with 13 bases in between. Germline V CDR1 and CDR2: LGHNA, YNFKEQ. The CDR3 contains 14 residues. CDR3 DNA sequence: TGTGCCAGCAGCCAGGAACCTGGGGAGAATGAGCAGTTCTTC. It codes for CASSQEPGENEQFF.

The chain employs TRBV27 and TRBJ1-2, with TRBD1 matching 9 bases. With V trimmed by 8 bases and J by 2 bases, 12 bases remained unmatched. Germline assignment: CDR1 MNHEY and CDR2 SMNVEV (reference sequence). The CDR3 runs 16 residues. The DNA for the CDR3 is TGTGCCAGCCATCCCGCCGGGACAGGGCTAAACTATGGCTACACCTTC. This codes for CASHPAGTGLNYGYTF.

This rearrangement joins TRBV28 to TRBJ2-7; no firm D call. V lost 5 bases to trimming and J lost 4 bases, with 9 bases between them. This CDR3 is 12 amino acids long. Germline CDR1 MDHEN, CDR2 SYDVKM. The CDR3 DNA sequence: TGTGCCAGCAGTCCCTCACATTACGAGCAGTACTTC. It encodes CASSPSHYEQYF.

V is TRBV4-1 and J is TRBJ2-3, with D perhaps matching TRBD2 (6 bases). Trimming shortened V by 0 bases and J by 4 bases, and 17 bases separated the two germline ends. The germline V gene has CDR1 MGHRA and CDR2 YSYEKL. The CDR3 spans 17 residues. CDR3 loop: CASSQDRGGIIADTQYF. CDR3 bases: TGCGCCAGCAGCCAAGATCGCGGCGGGATAATAGCAGATACGCAGTATTTT.

The chain recombines TRBV28 with TRBJ2-1; 8 bases fit TRBD2. The CDR3 consists of 15 residues. Germline trimming cut 4 bases from V and 8 bases from J; bases unmatched to any gene: 10. Germline CDR1 MDHEN, CDR2 SYDVKM. This chain's CDR3 is CASSSSGTRDYEQFF. The CDR3 coding sequence is TGTGCCAGCAGTTCCTCCGGGACTAGGGACTATGAGCAGTTCTTC.

The rearrangement joins TRBV28 to TRBJ2-3, with 10 bases that match TRBD2. CDR3 length equals 16 residues. J lost 1 base, V lost 5 bases, and 6 bases had no gene match. Looked up from germline, CDR1 is MDHEN and CDR2 is SYDVKM. CDR3 sequence (DNA): TGTGCCAGCAGTGATCTAGCGGGAGTGGGCACAGATACGCAGTATTTT. It encodes CASSDLAGVGTDTQYF.

The rearrangement links TRBV7-8 to TRBJ2-5; D might be TRBD2 (5 bases). The length of the CDR3 is 13 residues. Germline V lookup: CDR1 SGHVS, CDR2 FQNEAQ. V dropped 6 bases and J dropped 2 bases, with 10 bases sitting between them. CDR3: CASRVSGQETQYF. DNA for the CDR3: TGTGCCAGCAGAGTGTCGGGGCAAGAGACCCAGTACTTC.

The chain joins TRBV5-4 to TRBJ1-2; 8 bases fit TRBD1. Losses at the gene ends were 4 bases for V and 4 bases for J; bases not matched to a gene: 6. There are 14 residues in the CDR3. The V gene's germline CDR1 is SGHNT and CDR2 YYREEE (reference sequence). In DNA, the CDR3 is TGTGCCAGCAGCCCCAGGGGGCCACGCTATGGCTACACCTTC. Translated: CASSPRGPRYGYTF.

The chain joins TRBV11-3 to TRBJ2-3; the match to TRBD1 covers 7 bases. From germline, CDR1 is SGHNT and CDR2 YENEEA. The CDR3 is 14 amino acids. V was clipped by 4 bases and J by 5 bases; unmatched bases: 6. Here the CDR3 DNA reads TGTGCCAGCAGCTCAGAACAGGGGTTAGATACGCAGTATTTT. It yields the protein CASSSEQGLDTQYF.

This chain joins TRBV5-4 and TRBJ2-7; 13 nucleotides match TRBD2. This CDR3 contains 14 residues. CDR1 is SGHNT and CDR2 is YYREEE in the germline V gene (reference sequence). V shed 4 bases and J 7 bases; nucleotides not matched to a gene: 5. The CDR3 is CASSPGLAGREQYF. The CDR3 DNA reads TGTGCCAGCAGCCCGGGACTAGCGGGACGGGAGCAGTACTTC.

The rearrangement uses TRBV6-5 and TRBJ2-7; no firm D call. The length of the CDR3 is 11 residues. The germline V gene has CDR1 MNHEY and CDR2 SVGAGI. Deletions cut 4 bases from V and 4 bases from J, with 5 bases between. CDR3 in amino acids: CASSSAYEQYF. CDR3 in DNA: TGTGCCAGCAGTTCCGCGTACGAGCAGTACTTC.

The rearrangement links TRBV7-2 to TRBJ2-4; D is possibly TRBD1 (6 bases). Between the trimmed V and J ends, which lost 1 base and 2 bases, there was a span of 15 bases. Per the germline V gene, CDR1 is SGHTA and CDR2 is FQGNSA. This CDR3 spans 17 amino acids. In DNA form, the CDR3 reads TGTGCCAGCAGCTTAGTGCAGGGGCGCGAACCCAAAAACATTCAGTACTTC. It specifies CASSLVQGREPKNIQYF. Full variable domain (rest looked up from reference TRBV7-2 and TRBJ2-4): GAGVSQSPSNKVTEKGKDVELRCDPISGHTALYWYRQSLGQGLEFLIYFQGNSAPDKSGLPSDRFSAERTGGSVSTLTIQRTQQEDSAVYLCASSLVQGREPKNIQYFGAGTRLSVL.

This clone has only a few counts. The rearrangement links TRBV7-9 to TRBJ2-1; TRBD2 agrees at 7 bases. This CDR3 is 16 amino acids long. The germline gives CDR1 SEHNR, CDR2 FQNEAQ (reference sequence). Trimming took 5 bases from V and 0 from J; bases not matched to a gene: 7. The CDR3 spells CASSRSGGSSYNEQFF. The CDR3 bases are TGTGCCAGCAGCAGATCGGGGGGAAGCTCCTACAATGAGCAGTTCTTC. Using reference TRBV7-9 and TRBJ2-1 for the parts outside the CDR3, the full variable domain is DTGVSQNPRHKITKRGQNVTFRCDPISEHNRLYWYRQTLGQGPEFLTYFQNEAQLEKSRLLSDRFSAERPKGSFSTLEIQRTEQGDSAMYLCASSRSGGSSYNEQFFGPGTRLTVL.

The chain employs TRBV5-4 and TRBJ2-3, with 9 nucleotides matching TRBD2. Germline trimming cut 4 bases from V and 4 bases from J; bases unmatched to any gene: 7. Germline values: CDR1 SGHNT, CDR2 YYREEE (reference sequence). The CDR3 is made up of 15 amino acids. CDR3 nucleotides: TGTGCCAGCAGCCCTCCCAGCGGGGGGTCAGATACGCAGTATTTT. Amino acid sequence: CASSPPSGGSDTQYF.

This clone has only one observation. V usage is TRBV28 and J usage is TRBJ1-5, with TRBD1 matching over 11 bases. CDR1 MDHEN and CDR2 SYDVKM come from the germline V gene. The CDR3 runs 15 residues. Trimming took 5 bases from V and 6 from J; bases not matched to a gene: 6. DNA for the CDR3: TGTGCCAGCAGTCTCCCCGGGACAGGGGGTCAGCCCCAGCATTTT. Translated: CASSLPGTGGQPQHF.

The gene calls are TRBV5-4 and TRBJ2-1, with 8 nucleotides matching TRBD2. Germline lookup yields CDR1 SGHNT and CDR2 YYREEE (reference sequence). The junction had 3 bases not matched to a gene; V was cut back by 4 bases and J by 6 bases. The CDR3 runs 13 residues. CDR3 residues: CASSQTSGNEQFF. Written as DNA, the CDR3 is TGTGCCAGCAGCCAAACTAGCGGCAATGAGCAGTTCTTC.

This sequence joins TRBV4-1 and TRBJ1-2; D remains ambiguous. Trimming left V 0 bases short and J 5 bases short, with 13 bases between. The germline V gene encodes CDR1 MGHRA and CDR2 YSYEKL. The CDR3 is 15 amino acids. The CDR3 region is CASSQDRSAVYGYTF. For the CDR3, the DNA is TGCGCCAGCAGCCAAGATAGGAGCGCCGTATATGGCTACACCTTC.

The gene calls are TRBV2 and TRBJ2-7; possible D gene TRBD2, 7 bases. Germline values: CDR1 SNHLY, CDR2 FYNNEI. The V gene lost 5 bases and the J gene lost 7 bases, with 15 bases spanning the gap. The CDR3 consists of 13 residues. As DNA, the CDR3 is TGTGCCAGCAGTCGGGGGGCCCGGAAAGAGCAGTACTTC. This translates into CASSRGARKEQYF.

The chain uses TRBV12-3 or TRBV12-4 and TRBJ1-1, with unresolved D. With 6 bases removed from V and 7 bases from J, the gap between germline ends came to 12 bases. The CDR3 length is 12 residues. The CDR3 DNA is TGTGCCAGCAGCCCCTTTTACGGTGAAGCTTTCTTT. Translating gives CASSPFYGEAFF.

The rearrangement joins TRBV5-6 to TRBJ2-1; TRBD1 aligns across 7 bases. The CDR3 has 16 residues. Germline CDR1 is SGHDT and CDR2 is YYEEEE. Trimming took 3 bases from V and 4 from J; bases not matched to a gene: 10. The CDR3 loop reads CASSSSRGTEYNEQFF. CDR3 nucleotides: TGTGCCAGCAGCTCCTCGAGGGGGACAGAGTACAATGAGCAGTTCTTC.